The 6 T cell receptor beta chains presented below share a single source sample, sequenced in a study of blood T cell repertoires in COVID-19. Clones were sequenced by immunoSEQ multiplex PCR, and TCRdb holds only the in-frame ones, with some missing. Among hundreds of thousands of clones, 65% to 85% were seen once, and the ten largest hold approximately 4.6%. The material sequenced was PBMCs or T cells enriched from blood (not recorded which). These receptors were obtained from a man aged 25-45 years with acute COVID-19.

This chain uses TRBV7-6 with TRBJ2-5; D not resolved. The CDR3 is 17 residues long. CDR1 is SGHVS, CDR2 FNYEAQ, per germline. Trimming stripped 1 base from V and 2 bases from J, with 17 bases between. The CDR3 region has the DNA TGTGCCAGCAGCTTAGTGTTGGGCAGAAGTATTCAAGAGACCCAGTACTTC. Translated, it gives CASSLVLGRSIQETQYF.

This clone was counted a single time. The J gene is TRBJ2-1, the V gene TRBV7-6, with D possibly TRBD2 on 5 matching bases. V lost 1 base and J 2 bases, leaving 21 bases between the germline ends. CDR1 SGHVS and CDR2 FNYEAQ come from the germline V gene. This CDR3 comprises 19 residues. The CDR3 DNA sequence: TGTGCCAGCAGCTTAGGACACCCAGGAGCGGTCGGACCCTACAATGAGCAGTTCTTC. Translated: CASSLGHPGAVGPYNEQFF.

The V call is TRBV28, the J call TRBJ2-5; TRBD1 matches 9 bases. The V and J ends lost 6 bases and 4 bases, in that order; junction bases with no gene match: 12. Germline CDR1 is MDHEN and CDR2 is SYDVKM. CDR3 size: 16 residues. The CDR3 DNA follows: TGTGCCAGCAGCCTGACTACAGGGGGCTCTGGAGAGACCCAGTACTTC. It codes for CASSLTTGGSGETQYF.

The V and J genes are TRBV11-1 and TRBJ2-7; D is uncertain. The CDR3 length is 14 residues. V was clipped by 4 bases and J by 2 bases, with 12 bases between them. Germline CDR1 and CDR2: SGHAT and FQDESV (reference sequence). In DNA form, the CDR3 reads TGTGCCAGCAGCTCCCGAGACTCCGCCTACGAGCAGTACTTC. Translated, it gives CASSSRDSAYEQYF.

This clone was counted once. The chain has TRBV10-3 and TRBJ2-3; 7 bases agree with TRBD2. The germline V gene has CDR1 ENHRY and CDR2 SYGVKD. This CDR3 contains 15 residues. With V trimmed by 6 bases and J by 0 bases, 6 bases remained unmatched. The CDR3 loop is CAIRLARGSTDTQYF. The DNA of the CDR3 is TGTGCCATCAGACTAGCGAGGGGAAGCACAGATACGCAGTATTTT.

This clone was found a few times. The V gene is TRBV2, the J gene TRBJ2-3; D is possibly TRBD1 (6 bases). CDR3 length: 15 amino acids. V dropped 4 bases and J dropped 0 bases, with 11 bases sitting between them. CDR1 and CDR2 from the germline V gene are SNHLY and FYNNEI. This CDR3 reads CASSGWGQSTDTQYF. The CDR3 DNA reads TGTGCCAGCAGTGGTTGGGGGCAGAGCACAGATACGCAGTATTTT.